The 23 T cell receptor beta chains in this list originate from one sample, sequenced in a study of identical twins (dated by TCRdb to 2016 to 2017). Library preparation employed 5' RACE. Sequenced on an Illumina HiSeq 2000. TCRdb reprocessed the public reads (quality trimming at Q25 with fastp, clone calling with MiXCR) and kept in-frame beta chains. Under each unique CDR3 protein, matching rows form one entry showing the most common genes and DNA. This sample has approximately 190,000 distinct CDR3 sequences in its table, and 15% to 20% of those were observed once. 35% to 50% of the sample comes from the top ten. The sample was also reused in another study, on T cells expressing NK-cell markers.

Material: CD8+ T cells sorted from blood. These receptors were collected from a woman between 18 and 30 years old in good health.

The rearrangement uses TRBV6-5 and TRBJ1-4; D is undetermined. The germline gives CDR1 MNHEY, CDR2 SVGAGI. Trimming shortened V by 0 bases and J by 3 bases, and 11 bases separated the two germline ends. The CDR3 extends over 16 amino acids. The chain's CDR3 is CASSYSMLSSNEKLFF. In DNA form, the CDR3 reads TGTGCCAGCAGTTACTCGATGTTGAGCTCTAATGAAAAACTGTTTTTT.

This clonotype was counted only a few times. This chain links TRBV3-1 with TRBJ1-1; no firm D call. Trimming stripped 4 bases from V and 5 bases from J, with 11 bases between. This CDR3 contains 13 residues. From germline, CDR1 is LGHDT and CDR2 YNNKEL (reference sequence). CDR3 loop: CASSRLGSTEAFF. The CDR3 DNA reads as TGTGCCAGCAGCCGGCTTGGGAGTACTGAAGCTTTCTTT.

This clonotype has just a few counts. The chain employs TRBV11-2 and TRBJ2-7; 10 positions agree with TRBD2. Germline CDR1 reads SGHAT; CDR2 reads FQNNGV. Trimming cost V 3 bases and J 4 bases; bases outside gene matches: 6. The CDR3 has 15 residues. CDR3 coding DNA: TGTGCCAGCAGCTTCAGAGCGGGAGGGCCTTACGAGCAGTACTTC. It yields the protein CASSFRAGGPYEQYF.

This clonotype was detected ten times or more. V gene TRBV5-1 combines with J gene TRBJ1-1; TRBD1 matches 11 bases. Trimming at V came to 5 bases and at J to 7 bases, leaving 4 bases not matched to a gene. This CDR3 is 13 amino acids long. The germline CDR1 and CDR2 sequences are SGHRS and YFSETQ. Here the CDR3 reads CASSWDRGDEAFF. The CDR3 DNA is TGCGCCAGCAGTTGGGACAGGGGGGATGAAGCTTTCTTT.

V gene TRBV7-9 combines with J gene TRBJ2-1, with 8 bases identical to TRBD1. The germline CDR1 and CDR2 sequences are SEHNR and FQNEAQ (reference sequence). Unmatched junction bases numbered 2, after V lost 2 bases and J lost 8 bases. The CDR3 has 13 amino acids. The DNA for the CDR3 is TGTGCCAGCAGCTTACAGGGGGCGTATGAGCAGTTCTTC. Protein sequence: CASSLQGAYEQFF.

In this sample, this clonotype turned up many times. The rearrangement joins TRBV12-3 or TRBV12-4 to TRBJ2-3, with D hard to call. The CDR3 consists of 11 residues. The V end lost 5 bases, the J end lost 3 bases, and 3 bases lay between the germline ends. CDR3 amino acids: CASSITDTQYF. The DNA for the CDR3 is TGTGCCAGCAGTATAACAGATACGCAGTATTTT.

The CDR3 here is CSARGTVEQYF. CDR3 nucleotide sequence: TGCAGTGCTAGAGGAACAGTCGAGCAGTACTTC. The V gene is TRBV20-1, the J gene TRBJ2-7; no clear D gene. The CDR3 is 11 residues long. Germline V CDR1 and CDR2: DFQATT, SNEGSKA (reference sequence). Trimming removed 1 base at V and 6 bases at J, with 7 bases between.

This clonotype was seen more than once but under ten times. The chain recombines TRBV11-2 with TRBJ2-3; D is unresolved. The CDR3 contains 16 residues. Looked up from germline, CDR1 is SGHAT and CDR2 is FQNNGV. The germline V and J ends were trimmed by 5 bases and 0 bases, with 15 bases remaining between them. Here the CDR3 reads CASSRSGYSSTDTQYF. The CDR3 coding sequence is TGTGCCAGCAGCCGATCCGGATATTCTAGCACAGATACGCAGTATTTT.

This clonotype was seen a handful of times. This chain uses TRBV25-1 with TRBJ2-7; the D is unclear. Germline values: CDR1 MGHDK, CDR2 SYGVNS. The CDR3 totals 15 residues. V was shortened by 2 bases and J by 3 bases, with 14 bases between the two germline ends. In DNA form, the CDR3 reads TGTGCCAGCAGTGAAGGCATAGGGCCCATCTACGAGCAGTACTTC. Translated, it gives CASSEGIGPIYEQYF.

The gene calls are TRBV4-3 and TRBJ2-7; the D call may be TRBD1 or TRBD2 (5 bases each). V lost 2 bases, J lost 3 bases, and 8 bases lay in between. Looked up from germline, CDR1 is LGHNA and CDR2 is YSLEER. The CDR3 has 13 residues. The CDR3 nucleotides read TGCGCCAGCAGCCAAACTGGGGGCTACGAGCAGTACTTC. This encodes CASSQTGGYEQYF.

This clonotype came up a few times. The CDR3 loop is CASSLEGGFNQPQHF. DNA for the CDR3: TGTGCCAGCAGCTTAGAGGGGGGGTTCAATCAGCCCCAGCATTTT. The V gene is TRBV7-9, the J gene TRBJ1-5; D may be TRBD1 (6 bases). The germline gives CDR1 SEHNR, CDR2 FQNEAQ (reference sequence). The CDR3 spans 15 residues. With 1 base removed from V and 3 bases from J, the gap between germline ends came to 10 bases.

There are a few counts of this clonotype. This rearrangement joins TRBV5-1 to TRBJ2-7; 8 nucleotides line up with TRBD2. This CDR3 has 14 residues. V trimming: 2 bases; J trimming: 6 bases; junction bases outside the gene matches: 7. Germline values: CDR1 SGHRS, CDR2 YFSETQ. The CDR3, as DNA: TGCGCCAGCAGCTTAGCGGGGGACCGGGGCGAGCAGTACTTC. Encoded protein: CASSLAGDRGEQYF.

The V call is TRBV9, the J call TRBJ2-1; the match to TRBD2 covers 12 bases. Germline V CDR1 and CDR2: SGDLS, YYNGEE. The CDR3 runs 21 residues. The trim removed 0 bases at V and 0 bases at J, leaving 13 bases unmatched. The CDR3 nucleotides read TGTGCCAGCAGCGTAGACCCGAGGACTAGCGGGACCATTACCTCCTACAATGAGCAGTTCTTC. This translates into CASSVDPRTSGTITSYNEQFF.

The rearrangement uses TRBV12-3 or TRBV12-4 and TRBJ1-1; no clear D gene. This CDR3 is built from 12 residues. Trimming pared 3 bases from V and 7 bases from J, leaving 9 bases between. CDR3 sequence: CASSLGSVEAFF. DNA of the CDR3: TGTGCCAGCAGTTTGGGGAGCGTTGAAGCTTTCTTT.

The V and J genes are TRBV3-1 and TRBJ1-1; possibly TRBD1 for D (5 bases). The ends were cut back, 11 bases at V and 5 bases at J, with 24 bases in the middle. The CDR3 runs to 15 residues. Germline CDR1 and CDR2: LGHDT and YNNKEL (reference sequence). CDR3 in amino acids: CASSQEQGRWTEAFF. The CDR3 bases are TGTGCCTCCTCCCAAGAGCAGGGTCGGTGGACTGAAGCTTTCTTT. Complete variable domain (other parts from reference TRBV3-1 and TRBJ1-1): DTAVSQTPKYLVTQMGNDKSIKCEQNLGHDTMYWYKQDSKKFLKIMFSYNNKELIINETVPNRFSPKSPDKAHLNLHINSLELGDSAVYFCASSQEQGRWTEAFFGQGTRLTVV.

The table lists this clonotype with a few counts. The genes are TRBV5-5 and TRBJ2-3; D is ambiguous. The CDR3 is 15 amino acids. In germline, CDR1 is SGHKS, CDR2 YYEKEE (reference sequence). The V and J ends lost 5 bases and 0 bases respectively, with 13 bases between them. In DNA form, the CDR3 reads TGTGCCAGCAGGTCCCCGGAGTCTAGCACAGATACGCAGTATTTT. As protein: CASRSPESSTDTQYF.

This clonotype came up many times. V is TRBV3-1 and J is TRBJ2-1, with D perhaps matching TRBD1 (6 bases). V was cut by 0 bases and J by 1 base, with 7 bases left in between. There are 15 residues in the CDR3. The germline V gene has CDR1 LGHDT and CDR2 YNNKEL (reference sequence). The CDR3 spells CASSQDRGSYNEQFF. CDR3 nucleotide sequence: TGTGCCAGCAGCCAAGACAGGGGTTCCTACAATGAGCAGTTCTTC.

This clonotype was counted at least ten times. V gene TRBV14 combines with J gene TRBJ2-7; D not certain. The CDR3 runs 12 residues. Germline lookup yields CDR1 SGHDN and CDR2 FVKESK. V dropped 1 base and J dropped 3 bases, with 4 bases sitting between them. The CDR3 loop is CASSQVNYEQYF. CDR3 sequence (DNA): TGTGCCAGCAGCCAAGTTAACTACGAGCAGTACTTC.

This clonotype was found a few times. The genes are TRBV7-9 and TRBJ2-7; TRBD1 matches 10 bases. This CDR3 is 15 amino acids long. Trimming at V came to 4 bases and at J to 4 bases, leaving 7 bases not matched to a gene. Germline CDR1 reads SEHNR; CDR2 reads FQNEAQ (reference sequence). The CDR3 sequence: CASSSPDRGSYEQYF. Written as DNA, the CDR3 is TGTGCCAGCAGCTCCCCGGACAGGGGGTCTTACGAGCAGTACTTC.

This clonotype was picked up a small number of times. The chain has TRBV9 and TRBJ2-7; D is perhaps TRBD2 (7 bases). Trimming took 0 bases from V and 0 from J, leaving 13 bases between them. This CDR3 has 16 amino acids. The germline gives CDR1 SGDLS, CDR2 YYNGEE. CDR3 in DNA: TGTGCCAGCAGCGTAGGTCCGCGGGGGCTCTCCTACGAGCAGTACTTC. It specifies CASSVGPRGLSYEQYF. Using reference TRBV9 and TRBJ2-7 for the parts outside the CDR3, the full variable domain is DSGVTQTPKHLITATGQRVTLRCSPRSGDLSVYWYQQSLDQGLQFLIQYYNGEERAKGNILERFSAQQFPDLHSELNLSSLELGDSALYFCASSVGPRGLSYEQYFGPGTRLTVT.

This chain uses TRBV3-1 with TRBJ2-1; TRBD2 aligns across 10 bases. CDR1 is LGHDT, CDR2 YNNKEL, per germline (reference sequence). The CDR3 runs to 17 residues. V shed 1 base and J 7 bases; nucleotides not matched to a gene: 10. The CDR3 loop reads CASSQAGERGGENEQFF. For the CDR3, the DNA is TGTGCCAGCAGCCAAGCGGGGGAGCGGGGGGGCGAAAATGAGCAGTTCTTC.

This clonotype was seen a handful of times. This chain joins TRBV27 and TRBJ2-1, with D unclear. The germline V gene has CDR1 MNHEY and CDR2 SMNVEV (reference sequence). Trimming took 2 bases from V and 6 from J, leaving 14 bases between them. This CDR3 spans 15 amino acids. The CDR3 DNA sequence: TGTGCCAGCAGTTTAACAGCCCGGCGGACCAATGAGCAGTTCTTC. This encodes CASSLTARRTNEQFF.

CDR3 bases: TGTGCCAGCAGCCTTAAGGTAACGGGACACCTCTTCACAAGGTCCCTCCACTTT. It encodes CASSLKVTGHLFTRSLHF. The chain employs TRBV3-1 and TRBJ1-6; a possible D gene is TRBD1 (6 bases). The CDR3 has 18 residues. Germline V gene sequence: CDR1 LGHDT, CDR2 YNNKEL (reference sequence). V lost 4 bases and J 14 bases, leaving 30 bases between the germline ends. The full variable domain, its missing parts supplied by reference TRBV3-1 and TRBJ1-6, is DTAVSQTPKYLVTQMGNDKSIKCEQNLGHDTMYWYKQDSKKFLKIMFSYNNKELIINETVPNRFSPKSPDKAHLNLHINSLELGDSAVYFCASSLKVTGHLFTRSLHFGNGTRLTVT.